The next 7 T cell receptor beta chains were all read from a single sample in a study of tumor-infiltrating lymphocytes in primary liver carcinoma. Reverse transcription of roughly 0.45 ug total RNA with a constant-region primer produced TCR beta cDNA. Slightly modified ARM-PCR served as the procedure for the TCR beta libraries. These libraries came from three rounds of nested multiplex PCR. Two initial PCR rounds of about 11 cycles each paired TRBV1-TRBV30 forward primers with a C-beta reverse primer. TCRdb redid the calling of the multiplex PCR reads with MiXCR, one entry per CDR3 protein. In the table there are fewer than 80,000 distinct CDR3 sequences, roughly 72% of which are singletons. It was from approximately 22-30 mg of unsorted bulk tissue that RNA and DNA were co-extracted. The sequencing sample was made of tumor-adjacent normal liver tissue. These receptors all stem from a man in his forties with primary liver carcinoma and hepatitis B virus infection.

As regards this clonotype: Germline and junction disagree at one end, which may indicate a read error. The rearrangement joins TRBV19 to TRBJ2-1; no clear D gene. The germline CDR1 and CDR2 sequences are LNHDA and SQIVND (reference sequence). CDR3 length: 14 amino acids. CDR3 in amino acids: CTSSLDRDYNEQFF. CDR3 bases: TGTACCAGTAGTCTGGACCGTGACTACAATGAGCAGTTCTTC.

Concerning this clonotype itself: Germline is not matched at one junction end, which may reflect a read error. The chain employs TRBV6-2 or TRBV6-3 and TRBJ2-7; D not certain. CDR1 MNHEY and CDR2 SVGEGT come from the germline V gene. The CDR3 runs 14 residues. CDR3 in amino acids: CASSYLDGSYEQCF. The CDR3 bases are TGTGCCAGCAGTTACTTGGACGGTTCCTATGAGCAGTGCTTC.

The chain combines TRBV5-5 with TRBJ2-7; D is unclear. The CDR3 is 15 amino acids. Trimming took off 2 bases at V and 10 bases at J, with 22 bases between the two ends. Germline V lookup: CDR1 SGHKS, CDR2 YYEKEE (reference sequence). The CDR3 bases are TGTGCCAGCAGCTTCTCCCCCGCCCTAATATACGGACAGTACTTC. Translation: CASSFSPALIYGQYF.

The chain couples TRBV29-1 to TRBJ2-2; 12 bases map to TRBD2. Germline CDR1 is SQVTM and CDR2 is ANQGSEA. V was clipped by 1 base and J by 7 bases; unmatched bases: 7. The CDR3 runs to 16 residues. The CDR3 nucleotides read TGCAGCGTTGAAGGACTAGCGGGAGATACCATCGGGGAGCTGTTTTTT. Its protein is CSVEGLAGDTIGELFF.

As DNA, the CDR3 is TGTGCCAGCAGTTACTCCCCTAGCGGGAGAACCTACAATGAGCAGTTCTTC. It codes for CASSYSPSGRTYNEQFF. The rearrangement joins TRBV6-2 or TRBV6-3 to TRBJ2-1, with 10 bases aligning to TRBD2. From germline, CDR1 is MNHEY and CDR2 SVGEGT. The CDR3 sequence is 17 residues long. J gave up 2 bases and V 0 bases, and 4 bases lay outside the gene matches.

In this sample, this clonotype turned up many times. This sequence may be a read error, since a much larger clone differs from it by one base. CDR3 loop: CSVSGTGVSDTQYF. The DNA of the CDR3 is TGCAGCGTTTCCGGGACAGGGGTGTCAGATACGCAGTATTTT. The rearrangement uses TRBV29-1 and TRBJ2-3, with 10 positions matching TRBD1. V shed 5 bases and J 4 bases; nucleotides not matched to a gene: 6. The CDR3 runs to 14 residues. Germline V gene data show CDR1 as SQVTM and CDR2 as ANQGSEA.

This clonotype was observed many times. The chain couples TRBV10-3 to TRBJ2-1; TRBD1 aligns across 8 bases. Trimming took 3 bases from V and 6 from J; bases not matched to a gene: 10. This CDR3 region has 16 residues. Germline loops: CDR1 ENHRY, CDR2 SYGVKD. The chain's CDR3 is CAISDFGQGRGNEQFF. For the CDR3, the DNA is TGTGCCATCAGTGATTTCGGACAGGGACGGGGCAATGAGCAGTTCTTC.